This record concerns one T cell receptor (beta chain) sequence. Its antigen is currently not known. Base qualities are not recorded, but no much larger clone differs from it by a single base. Synthesis of TCR cDNA relied on 5'RACE template switching, a step that introduced a universal primer site along with unique molecular identifiers. Priming of cDNA synthesis was performed from both the TCR alpha and TCR beta constant segments. Two PCR steps were used to amplify libraries, with sample barcodes and sequencing adapters being added in the second step. Sequencing of libraries was performed on Illumina HiSeq 2500 (2x100 bp) or NovaSeq (2x150 bp). Concerning the study's data processing: MIGEC handled demultiplexing of reads and collapsing into UMI consensus sequences, while MiXCR performed V(D)J alignment. Vaccine-responding clonotypes were identified with edgeR using replicate PBMC samples, with FDR below 0.01 and a log2 fold change above 5 up to day 15 being required. Bulk clonotypes were assigned CD4 or CD8 identity according to which sequenced CD4 or CD8 repertoire held them at higher abundance. TCRdb trimmed the raw reads at Q25, called clones with MiXCR and kept productive beta chains. Under each unique CDR3 protein, matching rows form one entry showing the most common genes and DNA. These V and J calls originate from TCRdb's pipeline instead of the authors' own analysis. The sample contains around 550,000 distinct CDR3 sequences, under 25% of them found a single time. The ten largest clones capture approximately 14% of the sample.

From the cysteine through the phenylalanine, the CDR3 covers 14 amino acids. Of all the DNA, just the CDR3 is kept, 42 bases in frame from base 1. V sheds 0 bases and J sheds 8 bases, leaving 10 bases between their ends. CDR1 and CDR2 were assigned from the germline V gene as SGHTA and FQGNSA. This sample is part of a study of T cells after yellow fever vaccination (dated by TCRdb to between 2018 and 2021). Looking at the study overall: Libraries from fractions with low cell numbers were prepared with the SMART-Seq v4 Ultra Low Input RNA kit. Two healthy male donors, one aged 18 to 30 and one aged 30 to 40 years, were included in the cohort. Bulk PBMC replicates and cell subsets were isolated from blood drawn at multiple timepoints before and after both primary and secondary immunization. Bulk TCR alpha and beta repertoires were sequenced longitudinally to track T-cell clones before and after primary and booster YFV17D yellow fever vaccination. Points the paper makes about the study in general: Because the study included only a couple of donors, the extent to which the findings can be generalized is limited. A small share of clonotypes occurred in both CD4 and CD8 compartments, likely arising from convergent recombination. FACS-sorted repertoires could contain abundant contaminating clonotypes from the bulk population, so computational filtering was required. After the booster, most clones that had expanded after primary vaccination were detected again (nearly 97% of CD4 and roughly nine tenths of CD8), suggesting broad maintenance of memory. Compared with the primary T-cell response, the secondary T-cell response was weaker but faster, peaking on day 5 rather than day 15.

Per the publication, the treatment or condition label means: live attenuated yellow fever vaccine strain. At each blood-draw timepoint, two biological replicates of bulk PBMCs were collected. PBMCs were isolated from peripheral blood using a standard Ficoll-Paque protocol. TriZol was used to extract RNA from bulk PBMCs, from CD4 and CD8 fractions, and from dextramer-positive and dextramer-negative fractions. The sequence came from a young man who received the YFV17D yellow fever vaccine. Sample: PBMCs, taken 15 days after the yellow fever booster vaccination. The chain couples TRBV7-2 to TRBJ1-4; the D segment cannot be called with confidence. The sequence in DNA is TGTGCCAGCAGCTTAGCGGCAGGAAGGGAAAAACTGTTTTTT. Its translation is CASSLAAGREKLFF.